This T cell receptor (beta chain) was found in a study of shared clonotypes between healthy human individuals. A word on this clone: Its cognate antigen is unknown. The sample contains more than one DNA sequence encoding this CDR3.

CD45RO-negative CD8 cells positively selected for CCR7 made up the naive population, which excluded terminally differentiated effector memory CD45RA+ cells. The data were produced by immunoSEQ multiplex PCR, yet TCRdb's version contains in-frame clones alone and is incomplete. The sample lists over 2,000,000 clones, around 93% seen once, with more than 1.5% in the top ten. Broader study findings: Across a handful of donors, naive CD4 shared around 5%, naive CD8 under 4%, memory CD4 more than 2%, memory CD8 0.4% to 0.5%.

CDR3 length: 17 residues. The V and J ends lost 3 bases and 6 bases, in that order; junction bases with no gene match: 7. CDR1 and CDR2 (germline): KGHSH, LQKENI. This clonotype originated in a man aged 18 to 30 in good health. Some clones in this sample may be carry-over from other donors' samples. The specimen was naive CD8+ T cells from PBMCs. The V call is TRBV18, the J call TRBJ2-1; the match to TRBD2 covers 14 bases. For the CDR3, the DNA is TGTGCCAGCTCACCGCCGGGACTAGCGGGAGTGGGCAATGAGCAGTTCTTC. It specifies CASSPPGLAGVGNEQFF.